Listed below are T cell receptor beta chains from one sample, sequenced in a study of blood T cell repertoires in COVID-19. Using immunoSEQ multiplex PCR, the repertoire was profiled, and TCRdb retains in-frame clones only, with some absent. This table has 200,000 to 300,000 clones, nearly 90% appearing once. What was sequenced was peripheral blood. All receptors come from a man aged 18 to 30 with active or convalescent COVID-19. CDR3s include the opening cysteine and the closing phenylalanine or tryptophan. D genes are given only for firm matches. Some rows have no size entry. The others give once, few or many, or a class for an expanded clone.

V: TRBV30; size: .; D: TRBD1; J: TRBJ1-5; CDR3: CAWNLQGESNQPQHF; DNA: TGTGCCTGGAATTTACAGGGGGAGAGCAATCAGCCCCAGCATTTT
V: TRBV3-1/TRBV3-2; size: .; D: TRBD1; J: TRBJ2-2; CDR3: CASRDRGDTGELFF; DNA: TGTGCCAGCAGGGACAGGGGCGACACCGGGGAGCTGTTTTTT
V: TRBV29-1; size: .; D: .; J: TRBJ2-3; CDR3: CSVEGGRDADTQYF; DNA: TGCAGCGTTGAAGGGGGGCGTGACGCAGATACGCAGTATTTT
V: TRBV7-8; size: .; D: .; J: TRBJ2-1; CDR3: CASSLKPGYNEQFF; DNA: TGTGCCAGCAGCTTAAAGCCGGGCTACAATGAGCAGTTCTTC
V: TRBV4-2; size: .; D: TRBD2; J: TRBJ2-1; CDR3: CASSQQLAGAREQFF; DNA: TGTGCCAGCAGCCAGCAACTAGCGGGGGCGCGTGAGCAGTTCTTC
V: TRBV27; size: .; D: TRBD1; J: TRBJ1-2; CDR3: CASSITTTGLGVSYTF; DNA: TGTGCCAGCAGTATAACCACGACAGGGTTGGGAGTCAGCTACACCTTC
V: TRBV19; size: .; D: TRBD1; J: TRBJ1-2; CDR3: CASTAGTANYGYTF; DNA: TGTGCCAGTACCGCCGGGACAGCTAACTATGGCTACACCTTC
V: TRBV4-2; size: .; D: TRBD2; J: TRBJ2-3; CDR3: CASSQAFAGGTDTQYF; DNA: TGTGCCAGCAGCCAAGCATTCGCGGGAGGCACAGATACGCAGTATTTT
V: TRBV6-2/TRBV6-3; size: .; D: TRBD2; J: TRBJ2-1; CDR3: CASSYPKGLAGGNEQFF; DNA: TGTGCCAGCAGTTACCCCAAGGGACTAGCGGGAGGCAATGAGCAGTTCTTC
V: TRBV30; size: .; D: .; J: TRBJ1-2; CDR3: CAWNLGQIFSYGYTF; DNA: TGTGCCTGGAACCTCGGACAGATCTTTAGCTATGGCTACACCTTC
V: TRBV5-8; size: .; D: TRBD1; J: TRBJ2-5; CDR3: CASRQTGATETQYF; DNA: TGTGCCAGCCGCCAGACAGGGGCGACAGAGACCCAGTACTTC
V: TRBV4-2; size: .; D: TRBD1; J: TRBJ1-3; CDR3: CASGGGTGPLSGNTIYF; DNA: TGTGCCAGCGGGGGTGGGACAGGGCCACTCTCTGGAAACACCATATATTTT
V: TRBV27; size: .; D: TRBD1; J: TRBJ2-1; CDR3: CASRSEQGEQGYNEQFF; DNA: TGTGCCAGCAGATCCGAGCAGGGGGAACAGGGGTACAATGAGCAGTTCTTC
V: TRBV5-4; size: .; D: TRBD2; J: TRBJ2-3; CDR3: CASSSELAATDTQYF; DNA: TGTGCCAGCAGCTCGGAACTAGCGGCCACAGATACGCAGTATTTT
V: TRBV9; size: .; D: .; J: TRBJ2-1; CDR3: CASSVASTYNEQFF; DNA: TGTGCCAGCAGCGTCGCTAGTACCTACAATGAGCAGTTCTTC
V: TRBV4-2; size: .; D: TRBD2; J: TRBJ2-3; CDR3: CASSQGGLAGADTQYF; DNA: TGTGCCAGCAGCCAAGGGGGGCTAGCGGGAGCGGATACGCAGTATTTT
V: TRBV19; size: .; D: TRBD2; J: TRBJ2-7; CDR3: CASSDFSGRPEQYF; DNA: TGTGCCAGTTCCGACTTTAGCGGGAGACCCGAGCAGTACTTC
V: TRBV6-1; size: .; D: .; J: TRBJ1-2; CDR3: CASSLGVFDGYTF; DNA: TGTGCCAGCAGTTTAGGGGTTTTCGATGGCTACACCTTC
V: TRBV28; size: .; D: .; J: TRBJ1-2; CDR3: CASRDSKGGYTF; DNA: TGTGCCAGCAGGGACAGTAAGGGTGGCTACACCTTC
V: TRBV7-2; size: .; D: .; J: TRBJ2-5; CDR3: CASAGPGQETQYF; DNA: TGTGCCAGCGCCGGGCCGGGACAAGAGACCCAGTACTTC
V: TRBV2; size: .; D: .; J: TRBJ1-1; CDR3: CASKFSGTEAFF; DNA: TGTGCCAGCAAGTTCTCGGGGACTGAAGCTTTCTTT
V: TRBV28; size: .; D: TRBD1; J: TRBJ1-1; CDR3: CASSLGLLQGAVLITEAFF; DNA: TGTGCCAGCAGCCTAGGATTATTACAGGGGGCGGTATTGATAACTGAAGCTTTCTTT
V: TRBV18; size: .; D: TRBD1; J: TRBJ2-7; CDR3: CASSPDLPGTGDYEQYF; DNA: TGTGCCAGCTCACCAGATTTACCCGGGACAGGGGATTACGAGCAGTACTTC
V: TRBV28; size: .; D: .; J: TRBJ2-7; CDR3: CASSLYSYEQYF; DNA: TGTGCCAGCAGTCTGTACTCCTACGAGCAGTACTTC
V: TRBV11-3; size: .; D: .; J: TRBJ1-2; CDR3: CASPPKESNLYGYTF; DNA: TGTGCCAGCCCCCCCAAGGAGAGTAATCTCTATGGCTACACCTTC
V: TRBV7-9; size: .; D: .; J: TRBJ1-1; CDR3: CASSGGVPEAFF; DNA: TGTGCCAGCAGCGGGGGGGTTCCTGAAGCTTTCTTT
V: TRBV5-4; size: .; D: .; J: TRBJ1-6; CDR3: CASSRQSPVSSYNSPLHF; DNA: TGTGCCAGCAGCCGACAGTCGCCAGTAAGCTCCTATAATTCACCCCTCCACTTT
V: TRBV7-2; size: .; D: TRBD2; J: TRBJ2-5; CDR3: CASSLGLAGAGQETQYF; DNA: TGTGCCAGCAGCCTCGGACTAGCGGGGGCAGGACAAGAGACCCAGTACTTC
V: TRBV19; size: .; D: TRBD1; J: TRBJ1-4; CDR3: CASSPSRDRVGGEKLFF; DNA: TGTGCCAGTAGTCCGTCCCGGGACAGGGTTGGAGGGGAAAAACTGTTTTTT
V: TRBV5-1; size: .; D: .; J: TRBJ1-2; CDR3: CASGVQVNYGYTF; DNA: TGCGCCAGCGGTGTTCAGGTGAACTATGGCTACACCTTC
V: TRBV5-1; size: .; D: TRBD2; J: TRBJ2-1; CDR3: CASSFSGAYNEQFF; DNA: TGCGCCAGCAGCTTTAGCGGGGCCTACAATGAGCAGTTCTTC
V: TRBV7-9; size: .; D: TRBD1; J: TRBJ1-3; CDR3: CASSFGQGGNTIYF; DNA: TGTGCCAGCAGCTTCGGACAGGGGGGAAACACCATATATTTT
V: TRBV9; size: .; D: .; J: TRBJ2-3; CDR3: CASSVASTDTQYF; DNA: TGTGCCAGCAGCGTAGCTAGCACAGATACGCAGTATTTT
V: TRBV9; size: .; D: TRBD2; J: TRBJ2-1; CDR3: CASSVGSGSYNEQFF; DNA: TGTGCCAGCAGCGTAGGAAGCGGGAGCTACAATGAGCAGTTCTTC
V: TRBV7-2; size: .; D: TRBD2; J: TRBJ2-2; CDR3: CASSRYGRGDTGELFF; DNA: TGTGCCAGCAGTCGGTACGGGAGGGGTGACACCGGGGAGCTGTTTTTT
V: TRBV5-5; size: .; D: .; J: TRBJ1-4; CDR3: CASSRPGTPENEKLFF; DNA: TGTGCCAGCAGCAGGCCAGGGACACCGGAAAATGAAAAACTGTTTTTT
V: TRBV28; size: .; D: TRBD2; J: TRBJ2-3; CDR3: CASSPTSGRGGTDTQYF; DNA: TGTGCCAGCAGCCCCACTAGCGGGAGAGGGGGCACAGATACGCAGTATTTT
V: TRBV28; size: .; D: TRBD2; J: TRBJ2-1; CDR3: CASSLVGGGNEQFF; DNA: TGTGCCAGCAGTTTGGTCGGGGGGGGTAATGAGCAGTTCTTC
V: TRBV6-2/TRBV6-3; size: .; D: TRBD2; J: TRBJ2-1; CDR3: CASSYSRLAGGGEQFF; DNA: TGTGCCAGCAGTTACTCCCGACTAGCGGGAGGAGGTGAGCAGTTCTTC
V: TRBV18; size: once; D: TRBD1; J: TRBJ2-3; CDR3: CASSLNRGELDTQYF; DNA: TGTGCCAGCTCACTAAACAGGGGTGAACTGGATACGCAGTATTTT
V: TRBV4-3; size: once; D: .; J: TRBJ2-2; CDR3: CASSQKSGGVNTGELFF; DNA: TGCGCCAGCAGCCAAAAATCCGGCGGGGTGAACACCGGGGAGCTGTTTTTT